This T cell receptor (beta chain) emerged from a study of control samples from healthy donors and cancer patients (dated by TCRdb to 2020 to 2021). Note on this clone: Its specific antigen is unknown. No qualities accompany the bases; no much larger clone lies one base away.

The method was the immunoSEQ multiplex PCR assay. In its TCRdb copy, this immuneACCESS table keeps in-frame sequences only and misses some clones. Where compared with another copy, unresolved V genes explain less than half of these, and the others have no known cause. The sample data list around 160,000 clones, and approximately 94% of these were observed just once. The biggest ten clones account for more than 5% of the sample. V loses 4 bases, J loses 7 bases, and the germline ends lie 13 bases apart. The CDR3 contains 13 residues, cysteine and phenylalanine counted. Only the CDR3 region is kept as DNA, spanning 39 bases read in frame from base 1. From the germline V gene, CDR1 is MGHRA and CDR2 is YSYEKL.

Sequenced: blood. The chain uses TRBV4-1 and TRBJ1-2; TRBD1 could be the D gene, as 5 bases match. The receptor was isolated from a man between 18 and 35 years old in good health. The nucleotide sequence is TGCGCCAGCAGCCTCACGGGGGGGAGTGGCTACACCTTC. Its translation reads: CASSLTGGSGYTF.